Sequencing of this T cell receptor beta chain was carried out in a study of T cell repertoires in cytomegalovirus infection. This clonotype was seen at least ten times. Germline V lookup: CDR1 LNHDA, CDR2 SQIVND (reference sequence). The CDR3 consists of 13 residues. The V and J ends lost 5 bases and 3 bases respectively, with 10 bases between them. Each CDR3 protein is one row after TCRdb ran MiXCR on the reads. This sample has some 450,000 distinct CDR3 sequences, with approximately 30% found just once. The TCR originated in a human donor in good health (CMV status not recorded). Some clones in this sample may be carry-over from other donors' samples. The genes are TRBV19 and TRBJ1-1; D is ambiguous. Sequencing was performed on PBMCs. The DNA for the CDR3 is TGTGCCAGTAGTCCCAGGACCTACACTGAAGCTTTCTTT. This translates into CASSPRTYTEAFF.